The rows below give T cell receptor beta chains drawn from one sample of a study of blood T cell repertoires in COVID-19. This table comes from immunoSEQ multiplex PCR, and its TCRdb copy is limited to in-frame clones, with some not included. The sample carries fewer than 400,000 clones, around four fifths recorded once. The sequencing sample was made of peripheral blood. The source of these receptors is a man aged 25-45 years with active or convalescent COVID-19. Both conserved end residues are part of each CDR3. A D gene is named only where the DNA matches it firmly. Size is omitted from some rows. Given values are once, few, many or a class for expanded clones.

d_call,j_call,v_call,clone_size,cdr3_aa,cdr3_nt
.,TRBJ1-3,TRBV10-3,.,CAISESRTPWGNTIYF,TGTGCCATCAGTGAGTCTAGGACACCCTGGGGAAACACCATATATTTT
TRBD2,TRBJ2-5,TRBV4-3,.,CASSLFSGGSQETQYF,TGCGCCAGCAGCCTATTTAGCGGGGGGTCCCAAGAGACCCAGTACTTC
TRBD1,TRBJ2-3,TRBV5-6,.,CASRTYRDREDTQYF,TGTGCCAGCAGGACATACCGGGACAGGGAAGATACGCAGTATTTT
.,TRBJ1-6,TRBV23-1,few,CASSRSPGNNSPLHF,TGCGCCAGCAGTCGCTCGCCAGGGAATAATTCACCCCTCCACTTT
.,TRBJ1-1,TRBV29-1,.,CSVEDNRQLNTEAFF,TGCAGCGTTGAAGATAACCGACAGCTGAACACTGAAGCTTTCTTT
.,TRBJ2-1,TRBV10-2,.,CASGDTLYNEQFF,TGCGCCAGCGGGGACACTCTCTACAATGAGCAGTTCTTC
TRBD2,TRBJ2-7,TRBV28,.,CASRTSGIEQYF,TGTGCCAGCAGGACTAGCGGGATTGAGCAGTACTTC
TRBD2,TRBJ2-1,TRBV6-5,few,CASSLASGSLNEQFF,TGTGCCAGCAGTTTAGCTAGCGGGAGTCTCAATGAGCAGTTCTTC
.,TRBJ2-2,TRBV7-3,.,CASSPRGRSETGELFF,TGTGCCAGCAGCCCCCGGGGGAGGTCCGAAACCGGGGAGCTGTTTTTT
TRBD2,TRBJ2-7,TRBV5-1,.,CASSLGPSGRARGDEQYF,TGCGCCAGCAGCTTGGGGCCTAGCGGGAGGGCCCGTGGAGACGAGCAGTACTTC
TRBD1,TRBJ1-6,TRBV11-3,few,CASSPRTGGGSPLHF,TGTGCCAGCAGCCCAAGGACAGGGGGCGGATCACCCCTCCACTTT
.,TRBJ1-2,TRBV6-5,.,CASRQGHIYGYTF,TGTGCCAGCAGACAGGGACACATCTATGGCTACACCTTC
TRBD2,TRBJ2-3,TRBV5-1,.,CASSRTSSEADTQYF,TGCGCCAGCAGCCGGACTAGCTCCGAGGCAGATACGCAGTATTTT
.,TRBJ2-7,TRBV5-1,.,CASSFRGLGSYEQYF,TGCGCCAGCAGCTTTAGGGGTTTAGGCTCCTACGAGCAGTACTTC
TRBD1,TRBJ2-7,TRBV7-6,.,CASSPRQGDSHEQYF,TGTGCCAGCAGCCCCAGACAGGGGGACTCCCACGAGCAGTACTTC
TRBD2,TRBJ2-1,TRBV9,.,CASSGASGGTNEQFF,TGTGCCAGCAGCGGGGCTAGCGGGGGGACAAATGAGCAGTTCTTC
.,TRBJ1-5,TRBV27,few,CASSLSGHQPQHF,TGTGCCAGCAGTTTGTCAGGGCATCAGCCCCAGCATTTT
.,TRBJ1-2,TRBV6-5,.,CASSYSTFPAVRTF,TGTGCCAGCAGTTACTCGACTTTCCCGGCGGTGCGGACCTTC
.,TRBJ1-1,TRBV15,.,CATSRAPFLNTEAFF,TGTGCCACCAGCAGAGCCCCCTTCCTAAACACTGAAGCTTTCTTT
TRBD1,TRBJ1-1,TRBV6-5,.,CASSYSNRGVDTEAFF,TGTGCCAGCAGTTACTCTAACAGGGGGGTGGACACTGAAGCTTTCTTT
TRBD2,TRBJ2-7,TRBV11-2,.,CASSSPGTTYEQYF,TGTGCCAGCAGCTCGCCCGGGACTACCTACGAGCAGTACTTC
TRBD1,TRBJ1-6,TRBV5-1,.,CASTTPPDRPPNSPLHF,TGCGCCAGCACGACCCCCCCGGACAGGCCTCCTAATTCACCCCTCCACTTT
.,TRBJ1-3,TRBV19,.,CASSPTGMVDTIYF,TGTGCCAGTAGTCCCACAGGGATGGTGGACACCATATATTTT
TRBD1,TRBJ2-3,TRBV5-1,.,CASSSGPGQGTDTQYF,TGCGCCAGCAGCTCAGGACCGGGACAGGGCACAGATACGCAGTATTTT
TRBD1,TRBJ1-4,TRBV5-1,once,CASSRQGRDEKLFF,TGCGCCAGCAGCCGACAGGGACGGGATGAAAAACTGTTTTTT
.,TRBJ1-5,TRBV3-1/TRBV3-2,few,CASSQQLTGDQPQHF,TGTGCCAGCAGCCAACAATTGACGGGAGATCAGCCCCAGCATTTT
TRBD2,TRBJ2-7,TRBV5-4,.,CASSLVGGGYEQYF,TGTGCCAGCAGCTTGGTAGGCGGGGGATACGAGCAGTACTTC
TRBD2,TRBJ2-3,TRBV7-2,.,CASSWTSGDTQYF,TGTGCCAGCAGCTGGACTAGCGGGGATACGCAGTATTTT
TRBD1,TRBJ1-5,TRBV5-1,.,CASSLVRTGTGQPQHF,TGCGCCAGCAGCTTGGTTAGGACAGGGACGGGTCAGCCCCAGCATTTT
TRBD1,TRBJ1-2,TRBV6-5,few,CASSYSDAGGTNTF,TGTGCCAGCAGTTACTCGGACGCAGGGGGCACCAACACCTTC
.,TRBJ2-1,TRBV24-1,.,CATSDFGDEQFF,TGTGCCACCAGTGATTTCGGGGATGAGCAGTTCTTC
.,TRBJ1-2,TRBV7-6,.,CASSLKGNYGYTF,TGTGCCAGCAGCCTAAAGGGGAACTATGGCTACACCTTC
.,TRBJ2-7,TRBV7-6,.,CASSLGSTGSAYEQYF,TGTGCCAGCAGCTTAGGATCCACAGGGTCCGCGTACGAGCAGTACTTC